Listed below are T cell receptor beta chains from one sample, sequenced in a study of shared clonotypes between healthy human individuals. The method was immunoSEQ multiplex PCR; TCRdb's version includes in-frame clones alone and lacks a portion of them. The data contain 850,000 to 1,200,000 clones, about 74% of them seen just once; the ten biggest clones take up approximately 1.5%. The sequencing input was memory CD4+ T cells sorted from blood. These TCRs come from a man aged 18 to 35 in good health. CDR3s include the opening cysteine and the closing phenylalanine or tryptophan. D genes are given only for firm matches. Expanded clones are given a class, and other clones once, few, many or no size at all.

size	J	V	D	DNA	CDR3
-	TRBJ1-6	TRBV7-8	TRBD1	TGTGCCAGCAGCCCACGACAGGGGCATAATTCACCCCTCCACTTT	CASSPRQGHNSPLHF
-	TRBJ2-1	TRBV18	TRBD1	TGTGCCAGCTCACCCGGACAGGGGGCCGGTGAGCAGTTCTTC	CASSPGQGAGEQFF
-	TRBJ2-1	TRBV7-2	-	TGTGCCAGCAGCTTAGACGGGCGGCTCAATGAGCAGTTCTTC	CASSLDGRLNEQFF
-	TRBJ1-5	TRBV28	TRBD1	TGTGCCAGCAGATTTACAGGGGCGAATCAGCCCCAGCATTTT	CASRFTGANQPQHF
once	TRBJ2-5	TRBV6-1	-	TGTGCCAGCAGTGAAGCTTGGGCAGGAGCCCTTCAAGAGACCCAGTACTTC	CASSEAWAGALQETQYF
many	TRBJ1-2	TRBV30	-	TGTGCCTGGAATGGAGGGGGAAGATATGGCTACACCTTC	CAWNGGGRYGYTF
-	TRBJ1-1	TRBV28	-	TGTGCCAGCATGAGTTTGATATCAAGACAACAGAACACTGAAGCTTTCTTT	CASMSLISRQQNTEAFF
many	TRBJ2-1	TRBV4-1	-	TGCGCCAGCAGCCAAGATAGCCGTCTCGCGGGGGCTTACAATGAGCAGTTCTTC	CASSQDSRLAGAYNEQFF
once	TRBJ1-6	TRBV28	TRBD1	TGTGCCAGCAGTTTTGGGGACAGGGTAGGGTCACCCCTCCACTTT	CASSFGDRVGSPLHF
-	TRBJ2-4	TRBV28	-	TGTGCCAGCAGCGATTCCAGGGAGACCAAAAACATTCAGTACTTC	CASSDSRETKNIQYF
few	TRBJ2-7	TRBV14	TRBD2	TGTGCCAGCAGGAGACTAGCGGGAGAGGCCTACGAGCAGTACTTC	CASRRLAGEAYEQYF
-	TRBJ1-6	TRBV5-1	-	TGCGCCACCAAGGACACGTCAAGCTCCTATAATTCACCCCTCCACTTT	CATKDTSSSYNSPLHF
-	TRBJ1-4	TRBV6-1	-	TGTGCCAGCAGTGAATTCAGGGAACCAACTAATGAAAAACTGTTTTTT	CASSEFREPTNEKLFF
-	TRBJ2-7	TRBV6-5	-	TGTGCCAGCAGTTACCAGGGGCATTCGGTCTACGAGCAGTACTTC	CASSYQGHSVYEQYF
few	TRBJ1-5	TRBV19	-	TGTGCCAGTAGCGAGACAGCGCGACTTCGCAATCAGCCCCAGCATTTT	CASSETARLRNQPQHF
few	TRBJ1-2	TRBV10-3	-	TGTGCCATCACCGTGGACGGCTATGGCTACACCTTC	CAITVDGYGYTF
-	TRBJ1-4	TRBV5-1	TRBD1	TGCGCCAGCAGCGCGACAGGGTCTAATGAAAAACTGTTTTTT	CASSATGSNEKLFF
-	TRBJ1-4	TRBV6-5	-	TGTGCCAGCAGTTACTCGAGTTCAACTAATGAAAAACTGTTTTTT	CASSYSSSTNEKLFF
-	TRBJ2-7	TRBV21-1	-	TGTGCCAGGCACAGGGGGTTCGACGAGCAGTACTTC	CARHRGFDEQYF
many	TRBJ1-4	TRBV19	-	TGTGCCAGTAGTATAGCAGTGGGTGAAAAACTGTTTTTT	CASSIAVGEKLFF
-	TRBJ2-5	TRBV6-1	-	TGTGCCAGCAGCGGGACTTGGCAAGAGACCCAGTACTTC	CASSGTWQETQYF
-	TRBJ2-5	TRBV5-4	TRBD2	TGTGCCAGCAGCACCTCGGGGAGGGTCAGGGAGACCCAGTACTTC	CASSTSGRVRETQYF
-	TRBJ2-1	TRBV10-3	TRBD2	TGTGCCATCACGACTAGCGGGAGTGATGAGCAGTTCTTC	CAITTSGSDEQFF
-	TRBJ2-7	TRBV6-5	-	TGTGCCAGCAGTTACCGGGTCAGGGGGGGATCCTACGAGCAGTACTTC	CASSYRVRGGSYEQYF
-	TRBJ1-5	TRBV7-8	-	TGTGCCAGCAGCCTCGAAGGGGTGTCGAGCAATCAGCCCCAGCATTTT	CASSLEGVSSNQPQHF
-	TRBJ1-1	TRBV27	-	TGTGCCAGCAGTTTATCCCGCCAAACGCTGGAAGCTTTCTTT	CASSLSRQTLEAFF
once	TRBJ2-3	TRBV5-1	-	TGCGCCAGCAGCCCTGGGGGCACAGATACGCAGTATTTT	CASSPGGTDTQYF
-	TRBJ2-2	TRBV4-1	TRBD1	TGCGCCAGCAGCCTTGTAGGACAGGGGGTTTTCGGGGAGCTGTTTTTT	CASSLVGQGVFGELFF
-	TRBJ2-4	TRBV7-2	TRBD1	TGTGCCAGCAGCTTCCGACAGGGATGGGCCAAAAACATTCAGTACTTC	CASSFRQGWAKNIQYF
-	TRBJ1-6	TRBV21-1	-	TGTGCCAGCAGAACGGGACACCGAAATTCACCCCTCCACTTT	CASRTGHRNSPLHF
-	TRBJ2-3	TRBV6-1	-	TGTGCCAGCAGTGAAGATCCCGGGGGATACACAGATACGCAGTATTTT	CASSEDPGGYTDTQYF
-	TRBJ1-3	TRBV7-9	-	TGTGCCAGCAGCTTGTTGTCAGACCGGAACACCATATATTTT	CASSLLSDRNTIYF
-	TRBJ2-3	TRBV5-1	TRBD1	TGCGCCAGCAGCACCTCCGGGACAGGGACAGATACGCAGTATTTT	CASSTSGTGTDTQYF
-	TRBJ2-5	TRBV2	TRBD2	TGTGCCAGCCTTAGCGGGACCCTCCGGGAGACCCAGTACTTC	CASLSGTLRETQYF
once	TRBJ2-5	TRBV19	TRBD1	TGTGCCAGTAGTATTCCGGGACAGGGCAAAGAGACCCAGTACTTC	CASSIPGQGKETQYF
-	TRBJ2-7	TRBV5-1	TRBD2	TGCGCCAGCAGCTTAGGAACTAGCGGCGGGCCCTACGAGCAGTACTTC	CASSLGTSGGPYEQYF
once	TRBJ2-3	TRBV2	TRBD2	TGTGCCAGCAGTGCCACACCCTTAGCGGGGGGGTCCACAGATACGCAGTATTTT	CASSATPLAGGSTDTQYF
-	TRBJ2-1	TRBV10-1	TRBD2	TGCGCCAGCTCTAGCGGGGCCTACAATGAGCAGTTCTTC	CASSSGAYNEQFF
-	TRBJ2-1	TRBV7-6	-	TGTGCCAGCAGCTTAAGTCAGGGCGCCTACAATGAGCAGTTCTTC	CASSLSQGAYNEQFF
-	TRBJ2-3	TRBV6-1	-	TGTGCCAGCAGTGCTATAACAGATACGCAGTATTTT	CASSAITDTQYF
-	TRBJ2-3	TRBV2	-	TGTGCCAGCAGTGAGGTAGGGACAGATACGCAGTATTTT	CASSEVGTDTQYF
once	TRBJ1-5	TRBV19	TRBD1	TGTGCCAGTAGTTCCCGGGACAGCTATCAGCCCCAGCATTTT	CASSSRDSYQPQHF
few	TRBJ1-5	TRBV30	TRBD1	TGTGCCTGGAGTGTAGGAGGACAGGGAAAAGAGCCCCAGCATTTT	CAWSVGGQGKEPQHF
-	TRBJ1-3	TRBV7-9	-	TGTGCCAGCAGCTTCGAGAGCTCTGGAAACACCATATATTTT	CASSFESSGNTIYF
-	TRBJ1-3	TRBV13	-	TGTGCCAGCAGCGTTCGATACTCTGGAAACACCATATATTTT	CASSVRYSGNTIYF
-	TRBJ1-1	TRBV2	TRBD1	TGTGCCAGCAGTAGGGACAGCAACCCGAACACTGAAGCTTTCTTT	CASSRDSNPNTEAFF
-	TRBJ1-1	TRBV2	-	TGTGCCAGCAGCATCGGAGGGAACACTGAAGCTTTCTTT	CASSIGGNTEAFF
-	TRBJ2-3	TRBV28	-	TGTGCCGCGGACACAACGGCAGATACGCAGTATTTT	CAADTTADTQYF
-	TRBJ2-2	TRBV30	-	TGTGCCTGGAGTCTAAGGACCGGGGAGCTGTTTTTT	CAWSLRTGELFF
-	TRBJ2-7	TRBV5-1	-	TGCGCCAGCACGGGGTTGAGTGGCTACGAGCAGTACTTC	CASTGLSGYEQYF
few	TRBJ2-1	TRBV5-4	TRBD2	TGTGCCAGCAGCTTGGCGGGTAGCGGGGTCTACAATGAGCAGTTCTTC	CASSLAGSGVYNEQFF